The following is a TCR beta chain sequence with its context. The ends were cut back, 10 bases at V and 6 bases at J, with 19 bases in the middle. The CDR3 contains 14 residues. The germline gives CDR1 MNHNY, CDR2 SVGAGI (reference sequence). This sample is part of a study of blood T cell repertoires in COVID-19. Study-level information: Acute and convalescent COVID-19 specimens originated in the United States, Italy and Spain. From T cells, B-cell-depleted T cells, or PBMCs came the material, which was cDNA or gDNA.

Original data processing: Researchers report that nucleated cell counts were estimated from reference gene primer amplification. Sequencing was performed with immunoSEQ multiplex PCR; in TCRdb, only in-frame clones are kept and a portion is missing. Clone size and the V and J calls come from that table; the DNA yielded D and trimming. The repertoire holds 140,000 or so clones, with approximately 89% as singletons. V usage is TRBV6-6 and J usage is TRBJ1-5, with D possibly TRBD1 on 5 matching bases. This receptor was identified in a woman between 50 and 59 years old with acute or convalescent COVID-19. Sequenced input: peripheral blood. The CDR3 loop is CATFSGGFAQPQHF. Here the CDR3 DNA reads TGTGCCACTTTCAGCGGGGGTTTTGCTCAGCCCCAGCATTTT.